The present T cell receptor (beta chain) was sequenced within a study of cytomegalovirus exposure and HLA in healthy donors. To note about this clone: Its antigen remains unidentified.

Trimming cost V 5 bases and J 1 base; bases outside gene matches: 5. Germline assignment: CDR1 SNHLY and CDR2 FYNNEI. The CDR3 runs 14 residues. Points from the study as a whole: A later analysis reportedly identified an Asian-associated ancestry cluster as carrying fewer N-insertions than the approximately 640-donor mean.

A multiplex PCR was run with 60 Vbeta primers and 13 Jbeta primers. Profiling relied on immunoSEQ multiplex PCR, and the TCRdb table lists in-frame clones only, not all of them. This table holds some 150,000 clones, around three quarters found once. Sample: PBMCs. The V gene is TRBV2, the J gene TRBJ2-7; TRBD2 matches 7 bases. This TCR was sampled from a woman in her thirties or forties in good health and CMV-seronegative. Here the CDR3 DNA reads TGTGCCAGCAGTCCTGAGCGGGATTCCTACGAGCAGTACTTC. Translated, it gives CASSPERDSYEQYF.